The sequence of this T cell receptor (beta chain) was determined in a study of shared clonotypes between healthy human individuals. The table came from immunoSEQ multiplex PCR; TCRdb's copy has only in-frame clones and leaves some out. The sample contains over 2 million clones, about 95% of which appear only once. V was trimmed by 7 bases and J by 3 bases, leaving 9 bases between them. Germline lookup yields CDR1 SQVTM and CDR2 ANQGSEA. There are 11 residues in the CDR3. Study-wide results and limits: All-four-donor shared clonotypes had higher generation probabilities than non-shared clonotypes did.

Details on this clone: Its antigen is not identified.

The donors were adults (healthy and HIV-negative) with no recent acute infections or vaccinations. Adults of Caucasian background living in Nashville, Tennessee made up all donors. The chain recombines TRBV29-1 with TRBJ1-2; a possible D gene is TRBD1 (6 bases). The source is a man aged 18 to 29 in good health. Sequencing was performed on naive CD4+ T cells sorted from blood. Subset meaning: CD45RA+ positively selected. Written as DNA, the CDR3 is TGCAGCGACAGGGAGGACTATGGCTACACCTTC. Its translation: CSDREDYGYTF.